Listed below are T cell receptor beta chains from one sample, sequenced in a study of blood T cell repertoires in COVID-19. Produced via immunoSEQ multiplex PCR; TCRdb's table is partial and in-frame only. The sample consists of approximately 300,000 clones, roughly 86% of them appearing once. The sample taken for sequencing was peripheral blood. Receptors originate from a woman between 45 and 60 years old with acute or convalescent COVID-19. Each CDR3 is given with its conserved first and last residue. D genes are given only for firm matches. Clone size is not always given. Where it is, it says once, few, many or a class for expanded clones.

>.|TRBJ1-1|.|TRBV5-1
CASSLMRADTEAFF
TGCGCCAGCAGCTTAATGAGGGCGGACACTGAAGCTTTCTTT
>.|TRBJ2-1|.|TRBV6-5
CASSKYTGEDNEQFF
TGTGCCAGCAGTAAGTATACAGGGGAGGACAATGAGCAGTTCTTC
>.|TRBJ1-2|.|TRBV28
CASRPTGSYGYTF
TGTGCCAGCAGACCCACAGGGTCCTATGGCTACACCTTC
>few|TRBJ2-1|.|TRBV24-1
CATSDPRSYNEQFF
TGTGCCACCAGTGATCCCAGGTCCTACAATGAGCAGTTCTTC
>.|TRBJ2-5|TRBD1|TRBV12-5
CASGFTGQGLETQYF
TGTGCTAGTGGTTTTACGGGACAGGGGTTGGAGACCCAGTACTTC
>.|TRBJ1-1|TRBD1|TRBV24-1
CATRQGDTEAFF
TGTGCCACCAGACAGGGGGACACTGAAGCTTTCTTT
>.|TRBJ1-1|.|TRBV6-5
CASTFSGREATEAFF
TGTGCCAGCACCTTCTCCGGGAGGGAGGCCACTGAAGCTTTCTTT
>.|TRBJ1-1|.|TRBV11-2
CASSLEPMANTEAFF
TGTGCCAGCAGCTTAGAGCCGATGGCGAACACTGAAGCTTTCTTT
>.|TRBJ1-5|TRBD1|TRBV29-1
CSVEDGTGLQHF
TGCAGCGTTGAAGATGGGACAGGGCTCCAGCATTTT
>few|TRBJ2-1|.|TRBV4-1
CASSQDGLGDEQFF
TGCGCCAGCAGCCAAGATGGTCTAGGGGATGAGCAGTTCTTC
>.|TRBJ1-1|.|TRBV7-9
CASRSGSNTEAFF
TGTGCCAGCAGGTCCGGGTCGAACACTGAAGCTTTCTTT
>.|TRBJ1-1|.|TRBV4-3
CASSQRRNTEAFF
TGCGCCAGCAGCCAACGGAGGAACACTGAAGCTTTCTTT
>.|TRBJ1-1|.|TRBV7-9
CASSPPFSENTEAFF
TGTGCCAGCAGCCCGCCGTTTTCAGAAAACACTGAAGCTTTCTTT
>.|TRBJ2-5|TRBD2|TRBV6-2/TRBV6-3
CASSWTSGRETQYF
TGTGCCAGCAGTTGGACTAGCGGGAGAGAGACCCAGTACTTC
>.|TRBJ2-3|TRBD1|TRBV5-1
CASSLGQGADTQYF
TGCGCCAGCAGCCTTGGACAGGGTGCAGATACGCAGTATTTT
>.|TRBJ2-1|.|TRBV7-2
CASSLVVGTGGYNEQFF
TGTGCCAGCAGCTTAGTTGTTGGTACAGGTGGGTACAATGAGCAGTTCTTC
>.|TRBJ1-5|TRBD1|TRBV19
CASSTRTGGNQPQHF
TGTGCCAGTAGTACCCGGACAGGGGGCAATCAGCCCCAGCATTTT
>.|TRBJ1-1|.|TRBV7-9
CASSPRPGGTEAFF
TGTGCCAGCAGCCCCCGGCCGGGAGGGACTGAAGCTTTCTTT
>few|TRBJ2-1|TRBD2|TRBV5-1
CASSLRAGGDNEQFF
TGCGCCAGCAGCTTAAGAGCGGGAGGGGACAATGAGCAGTTCTTC
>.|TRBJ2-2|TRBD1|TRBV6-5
CASRTTGRTGELFF
TGTGCCAGCAGGACGACAGGGCGGACCGGGGAGCTGTTTTTT
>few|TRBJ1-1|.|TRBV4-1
CASSQDFPGNTEAFF
TGCGCCAGCAGCCAAGATTTCCCGGGGAACACTGAAGCTTTCTTT
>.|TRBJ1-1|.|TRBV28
CASRLPGSVTEAFF
TGTGCCAGCAGATTGCCCGGGAGTGTCACTGAAGCTTTCTTT
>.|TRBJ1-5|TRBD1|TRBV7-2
CASSLAPYRGRGNQPQHF
TGTGCCAGCAGCTTAGCCCCCTACAGGGGCAGGGGCAATCAGCCCCAGCATTTT
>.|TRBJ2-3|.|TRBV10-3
CAISETTDTQYF
TGTGCCATCAGCGAAACAACGGATACGCAGTATTTT
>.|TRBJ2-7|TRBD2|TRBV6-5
CASSYGLAGVSEQYF
TGTGCCAGCAGTTACGGTCTAGCGGGAGTTTCCGAGCAGTACTTC
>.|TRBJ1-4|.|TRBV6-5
CASSYSTVNEKLFF
TGTGCCAGCAGTTACTCGACAGTTAATGAAAAACTGTTTTTT
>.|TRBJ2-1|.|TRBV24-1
CATSALGTGGLNNEQFF
TGTGCCACCAGTGCCCTTGGGACGGGGGGCCTCAACAATGAGCAGTTCTTC
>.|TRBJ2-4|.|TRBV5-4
CASSLRASEKNIQYF
TGTGCCAGCAGCTTGAGGGCTAGCGAGAAAAACATTCAGTACTTC
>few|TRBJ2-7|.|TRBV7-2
CASSLLAVEQYF
TGTGCCAGCAGCCTATTAGCGGTCGAGCAGTACTTC
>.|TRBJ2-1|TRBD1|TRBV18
CASSPTGTGRRNEQFF
TGTGCCAGCTCACCAACCGGGACAGGGAGAAGGAATGAGCAGTTCTTC
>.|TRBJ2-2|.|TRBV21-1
CASSKGATGELFF
TGTGCCAGCAGCAAAGGGGCCACCGGGGAGCTGTTTTTT
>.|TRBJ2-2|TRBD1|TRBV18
CASSRPTGSTGELFF
TGTGCCAGCTCACGTCCGACAGGGTCTACCGGGGAGCTGTTTTTT
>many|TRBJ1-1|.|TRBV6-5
CASNRGDTEAFF
TGTGCCAGCAACCGGGGAGACACTGAAGCTTTCTTT
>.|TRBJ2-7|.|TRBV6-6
CASSTQGGEQYF
TGTGCCAGCAGCACGCAGGGGGGTGAGCAGTACTTC
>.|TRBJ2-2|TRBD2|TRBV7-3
CASSRSPQRELGPTGELFF
TGTGCCAGCAGCCGCAGTCCCCAGCGGGAGTTGGGCCCTACCGGGGAGCTGTTTTTT
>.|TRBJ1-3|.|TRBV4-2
CASSPGGGNTIYF
TGTGCCAGCAGCCCTGGAGGGGGAAACACCATATATTTT
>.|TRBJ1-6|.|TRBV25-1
CASSEWGGQNSPLHF
TGTGCCAGCAGTGAATGGGGGGGGCAGAATTCACCCCTCCACTTT
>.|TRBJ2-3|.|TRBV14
CASSQDYGTDTQYF
TGTGCCAGCAGCCAAGACTACGGCACAGATACGCAGTATTTT
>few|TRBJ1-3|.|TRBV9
CASSVGTGVIGNTIYF
TGTGCCAGCAGCGTAGGTACCGGGGTTATAGGAAACACCATATATTTT
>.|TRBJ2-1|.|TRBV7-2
CASSLDTGRWNEQFF
TGTGCCAGCAGCTTAGATACGGGGAGGTGGAATGAGCAGTTCTTC
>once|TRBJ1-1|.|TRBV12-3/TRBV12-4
CASSPNGNTEAFF
TGTGCCAGCAGTCCCAACGGGAACACTGAAGCTTTCTTT
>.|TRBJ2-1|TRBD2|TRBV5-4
CASSDLAGDYNEQFF
TGTGCCAGCAGCGACCTAGCGGGGGATTACAATGAGCAGTTCTTC
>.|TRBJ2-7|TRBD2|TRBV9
CASSATSGGYEQYF
TGTGCCAGCAGCGCGACTAGCGGGGGCTACGAGCAGTACTTC